A selection of T cell receptor beta chains follows, all from one sample in a study of blood T cell repertoires in COVID-19. Sequencing used immunoSEQ multiplex PCR; TCRdb keeps in-frame clones, though not all of them. The sample shows approximately 250,000 clones, approximately 81% of them seen only once. The sequencing input was peripheral blood. These receptors all stem from a man aged 35 to 55 with acute or convalescent COVID-19. Each CDR3 is given with its conserved first and last residue. D genes are given only for firm matches. Clone size is not always given. Where it is, it says once, few, many or a class for expanded clones.

j_gene | abundance | d_gene | v_gene | len | CDR3nt | CDR3aa
TRBJ1-6 | . | TRBD1 | TRBV6-5 | 12 | TGTGCCAGCGGACAGGGAAATTCACCCCTCCACTTT | CASGQGNSPLHF
TRBJ1-3 | few | . | TRBV21-1 | 15 | TGTGCCAGCACCCTTGGGCAGGCCAAGGGAAACACCATATATTTT | CASTLGQAKGNTIYF
TRBJ2-7 | . | . | TRBV14 | 15 | TGTGCCAGCAGCCAAGACCTACAGGGAACCTACGAGCAGTACTTC | CASSQDLQGTYEQYF
TRBJ1-2 | once | TRBD1 | TRBV6-6 | 13 | TGTGCCAGCAGTCTGACAGGGAACTATGGCTACACCTTC | CASSLTGNYGYTF
TRBJ2-2 | . | . | TRBV3-1/TRBV3-2 | 18 | TGTGCCAGCAGCCTCCCATACTTTCCGGGACACGTAGGCGGGGAGCTGTTTTTT | CASSLPYFPGHVGGELFF
TRBJ2-7 | . | TRBD1 | TRBV5-8 | 16 | TGTGCCAGCAGCCGAATTCGACAGGGTATAAGACACGAGCAGTACTTC | CASSRIRQGIRHEQYF
TRBJ2-2 | . | TRBD1 | TRBV24-1 | 17 | TGTGCCACCAGTGACCCCAGACAGGGAGTGACGACCGGGGAGCTGTTTTTT | CATSDPRQGVTTGELFF
TRBJ1-1 | . | . | TRBV5-4 | 14 | TGTGCCAGCAGCAGCCCGACAGGGAACACTGAAGCTTTCTTT | CASSSPTGNTEAFF
TRBJ1-5 | . | TRBD1 | TRBV28 | 15 | TGTGCCAGCAGCTCCCCGACAGGGTCCCATCAGCCCCAGCATTTT | CASSSPTGSHQPQHF
TRBJ1-5 | once | . | TRBV10-1 | 14 | TGCGCCAGCAGTGAGTCCGGGTATAGTCAGCCCCAGCATTTT | CASSESGYSQPQHF
TRBJ1-1 | . | TRBD1 | TRBV6-4 | 13 | TGTGCCAGCAGCCGGACAGGGGGCACTGAAGCTTTCTTT | CASSRTGGTEAFF
TRBJ1-5 | few | TRBD1 | TRBV10-2 | 16 | TGCGCCAGCAGTCACCACGAGACAGGGGCCTTTGGAACCCAGCATTTT | CASSHHETGAFGTQHF
TRBJ1-5 | . | . | TRBV29-1 | 13 | TGCAGCGTTGGGGAGCAGGTCAATCAGCCCCAGCATTTT | CSVGEQVNQPQHF
TRBJ2-7 | . | TRBD2 | TRBV5-1 | 13 | TGCGCCAGCAGTGACGGGGGGACCTACGAGCAGTACTTC | CASSDGGTYEQYF
TRBJ1-6 | . | . | TRBV3-1/TRBV3-2 | 13 | TGTGCCAGCAGCCCCCTCGCCGCTCTATCCCTCCACTTT | CASSPLAALSLHF
TRBJ1-2 | . | TRBD1 | TRBV2 | 12 | TGTGCCGGCAGACAGGGGCCGGGAGGCTACACCTTC | CAGRQGPGGYTF
TRBJ2-6 | . | TRBD2 | TRBV10-3 | 20 | TGTGCCATCAGTGAGTTGACCTTACTAGCGGTAAACTCTGGGGCCAACGTCCTGACTTTC | CAISELTLLAVNSGANVLTF
TRBJ1-3 | . | TRBD1 | TRBV13 | 16 | TGTGCCAGCAGCCAATGGACAGGGGGACCTGGAAACACCATATATTTT | CASSQWTGGPGNTIYF
TRBJ2-5 | . | . | TRBV29-1 | 12 | TGCAGCGTTGAGGGTGGGAGGGAGACCCAGTACTTC | CSVEGGRETQYF
TRBJ1-2 | . | . | TRBV28 | 14 | TGTGCCAGCAGTTTAATAAATTCCGGCTATGGCTACACCTTC | CASSLINSGYGYTF
TRBJ2-3 | . | TRBD2 | TRBV9 | 18 | TGTGCCAGCAGCGTAGAGCCATGGGCGGGGGGATCCACAGATACGCAGTATTTT | CASSVEPWAGGSTDTQYF
TRBJ1-1 | . | TRBD1 | TRBV5-4 | 14 | TGTGCCAGCAGACAGGGGGCGCAGGACACTGAAGCTTTCTTT | CASRQGAQDTEAFF
TRBJ1-2 | . | . | TRBV27 | 14 | TGTGCCAGCAGTCCAGACTGGAACAGGCGGGGCTACACCTTC | CASSPDWNRRGYTF
TRBJ1-1 | . | . | TRBV7-2 | 13 | TGTGCCAGCAGCTTGTACAGGGTAACTGAAGCTTTCTTT | CASSLYRVTEAFF
TRBJ2-7 | once | . | TRBV21-1 | 16 | TGTGCCAGCAGCAAAGCGCTTGGGGGGGGCCTCTACGAGCAGTACTTC | CASSKALGGGLYEQYF
TRBJ1-1 | . | . | TRBV7-9 | 12 | TGTGCCAGCAGCTCCCGACAAACTGAAGCTTTCTTT | CASSSRQTEAFF
TRBJ1-1 | . | TRBD1 | TRBV5-4 | 13 | TGTGCCAGCATGAGACAGGGGAACACTGAAGCTTTCTTT | CASMRQGNTEAFF
TRBJ1-2 | . | TRBD1 | TRBV5-6 | 16 | TGTGCCAGCAGCTTGAGGGACAGGGCCGCCCCCTATGGCTACACCTTC | CASSLRDRAAPYGYTF
TRBJ1-1 | . | . | TRBV30 | 12 | TGTGCCTGTGGGCTTATGAACACTGAAGCTTTCTTT | CACGLMNTEAFF
TRBJ1-5 | . | . | TRBV12-2 | 15 | TGTGCAAGTCGTGCATCGGGAAGGGGCAATCAGCCCCAGCATTTT | CASRASGRGNQPQHF
TRBJ1-5 | . | TRBD1 | TRBV6-5 | 14 | TGTGCCAGCAGACGGGACAGTGGTAATCAGCCCCAGCATTTT | CASRRDSGNQPQHF
TRBJ2-1 | . | . | TRBV20-1 | 13 | TGCAGTGCTAGTGCATCGGGGTACAATGAGCAGTTCTTC | CSASASGYNEQFF
TRBJ1-5 | once | TRBD1 | TRBV6-6 | 16 | TGTGCCAGCAGCCCAGGGGGACCCGGAAGACGACAGCCCCAGCATTTT | CASSPGGPGRRQPQHF
TRBJ2-5 | . | TRBD1 | TRBV2 | 15 | TGTGCCAGCAGTGAAATGACAGGGGTGAAAGAGACCCAGTACTTC | CASSEMTGVKETQYF
TRBJ2-7 | . | TRBD1 | TRBV5-4 | 15 | TGTGCCAGCAGCGGGGGACAAAACAGGGGTTACGAGCAGTACTTC | CASSGGQNRGYEQYF
TRBJ1-4 | . | . | TRBV18 | 14 | TGTGCCAGCTCACCGGCGGGGGGTAATGAAAAACTGTTTTTT | CASSPAGGNEKLFF
TRBJ1-3 | . | . | TRBV5-1 | 20 | TGCGCCAGCAGCTTGGAGTATTCGTTGGCTTCTCCTCGCTCTGGAAACACCATATATTTT | CASSLEYSLASPRSGNTIYF
TRBJ2-6 | few | TRBD1 | TRBV20-1 | 17 | TGCAGTGCTAGTCCCGTTACAGGGGGCTCTGGGGCCAACGTCCTGACTTTC | CSASPVTGGSGANVLTF
TRBJ1-5 | . | TRBD1 | TRBV18 | 16 | TGTGCCAGCTCACCCCTCGGAGGGGGCTACAATCAGCCCCAGCATTTT | CASSPLGGGYNQPQHF
TRBJ2-7 | . | . | TRBV7-9 | 14 | TGTGCCAGCAGCTCAAGGTCCAGGACCTACGAGCAGTACTTC | CASSSRSRTYEQYF
TRBJ1-4 | . | . | TRBV7-3 | 15 | TGTGCCAGCAGCTTAAGCGGGGCAGTAGGCGAAAAACTGTTTTTT | CASSLSGAVGEKLFF
TRBJ1-2 | . | TRBD1 | TRBV4-3 | 14 | TGCGCCAGCAGCCCGAACAGGGGACTCGATGGCTACACCTTC | CASSPNRGLDGYTF
TRBJ2-5 | . | . | TRBV5-4 | 13 | TGTGCCAGCAGCGGAGGACAGCAAGAGACCCAGTACTTC | CASSGGQQETQYF
TRBJ1-3 | . | TRBD1 | TRBV11-3 | 15 | TGTGCCAGCAGTTCAAACAAACAGGGGCGAAACACCATATATTTT | CASSSNKQGRNTIYF
TRBJ1-2 | . | . | TRBV28 | 13 | TGTGCCAGCATACCGGGCAGGGCTGAAGGCTACACCTTC | CASIPGRAEGYTF
TRBJ2-3 | . | TRBD1 | TRBV6-2/TRBV6-3 | 17 | TGTGCCAGCAGCCCGCTAGGACAGGACCTCATTCCAGATACGCAGTATTTT | CASSPLGQDLIPDTQYF
TRBJ1-4 | . | . | TRBV9 | 15 | TGTGCCAGCAGCATCTCCTCCCTCCGGACGGAGGGACTGTTTTTT | CASSISSLRTEGLFF
TRBJ2-5 | . | TRBD2 | TRBV5-1 | 21 | TGCGCCAGCAGCTTCCCTCGGGCCGGCCCCGGGACTAGCGGGGTGCACGAGACCCAGTACTTC | CASSFPRAGPGTSGVHETQYF
TRBJ1-1 | . | . | TRBV28 | 15 | TGTGCCAGCAGTTTATTAAATCTATGGGGGCCTGAAGCTTTCTTT | CASSLLNLWGPEAFF
TRBJ2-5 | . | . | TRBV5-6 | 14 | TGTGCCAGCAGCTTGTCTCAGGTCCAAGAGACCCAGTACTTC | CASSLSQVQETQYF
TRBJ1-2 | . | . | TRBV6-6 | 11 | TGTGCCAGCAGTTCGGGGAACGGCTACACCTTC | CASSSGNGYTF
TRBJ1-1 | . | . | TRBV30 | 17 | TGTGCCTGGAGTAAAAAGCGGGGGGCTGGCATGAACACTGAAGCTTTCTTT | CAWSKKRGAGMNTEAFF
TRBJ2-7 | . | . | TRBV5-1 | 12 | TGCGCCAGCAGCTTGTATAATGCGGAGCAGTACTTC | CASSLYNAEQYF